This T cell receptor beta chain was sequenced for a study of Ad26.COV2.S vaccination and SARS-CoV-2 variants. For the study at large: Ad26.COV2.S was injected intramuscularly once or twice, 56 days apart.

Sequenced by immunoSEQ multiplex PCR; TCRdb stores in-frame clones only, minus some. In the table there are 250,000 or so clones, roughly nine tenths of which are singletons. Points from the study as a whole: Breadth and depth estimates from TCRs may understate total T cell responses. Spike-specific TCR breadth in vaccine recipients exceeded that seen in placebo recipients.

This clone was counted between two and nine times. What it binds is not known. The ends were cut back, 6 bases at V and 0 bases at J, with 8 bases in the middle. This CDR3 comprises 13 residues. The germline gives CDR1 LGHNA, CDR2 YNFKEQ. Documented treatment: some 20 received Ad26.COV2.S at low or high dose, single or two shots; 5 received placebo; per-sample allocation not given. The investigators took samples on day 63 after the first vaccine or placebo injection. An Ad26 vector was used to express Wuhan-strain SARS-CoV-2 spike as the vaccine. This chain links TRBV4-2 with TRBJ1-1; unclear D gene. Specimen: peripheral blood, collected in a trial of Ad26.COV2.S vaccine versus placebo. The source of this sequence is a person between 18 and 65 years old who received the Ad26.COV2.S COVID-19 vaccine or a placebo. The CDR3 loop is CASRQYLNTEAFF. CDR3 nucleotide sequence: TGTGCCAGCAGACAGTATTTGAACACTGAAGCTTTCTTT.